Here is one T cell receptor beta chain with its context. TCRdb's table, derived via immunoSEQ multiplex PCR, lists solely in-frame clones and lacks some. Here the sample spans a few hundred thousand clones, around 84% being singletons. Trimming cost V 6 bases and J 6 bases, with 17 bases left between them. This CDR3 is built from 14 residues. Germline V gene lookup returns CDR1 LNHDA and CDR2 SQIVND (reference sequence). The data belong to a study of blood T cell repertoires in COVID-19. Study context: Acute-phase and convalescent COVID-19 samples originated in the United States, Italy and Spain.

Sequencing input: peripheral blood. The sequence was collected from a human donor in a cohort sampled during active COVID-19. The gene calls are TRBV19 and TRBJ2-5; maybe TRBD1 (6 bases). Written as DNA, the CDR3 is TGTGCCAGTAGCATAAACAGGGATGGGCAGACCCAGTACTTC. It encodes CASSINRDGQTQYF.